The present TCR beta chain was sequenced within a study of blood T cell repertoires in COVID-19. Overall study context: Sources were T cells, B-cell-depleted T cells, or PBMCs; the material itself was cDNA or gDNA.

The data were produced by immunoSEQ multiplex PCR, yet TCRdb's version contains in-frame clones alone and is incomplete. The repertoire includes approximately 670,000 clones, about 90% of them detected once, and over 0.2% sits in the top ten. This CDR3 is built from 13 residues. The germline V gene has CDR1 SGHDT and CDR2 YYEEEE. V lost 10 bases and J lost 4; bases outside the gene matches: 9. The material sequenced was peripheral blood. The chain recombines TRBV5-6 with TRBJ1-1; TRBD1 matches at 8 bases. This receptor was obtained from a woman aged 18-30 years with acute or convalescent COVID-19. In DNA form, the CDR3 reads TGTGCCGTAACTCGGACAGGGCTCACTGAAGCTTTCTTT. Translation gives CAVTRTGLTEAFF.